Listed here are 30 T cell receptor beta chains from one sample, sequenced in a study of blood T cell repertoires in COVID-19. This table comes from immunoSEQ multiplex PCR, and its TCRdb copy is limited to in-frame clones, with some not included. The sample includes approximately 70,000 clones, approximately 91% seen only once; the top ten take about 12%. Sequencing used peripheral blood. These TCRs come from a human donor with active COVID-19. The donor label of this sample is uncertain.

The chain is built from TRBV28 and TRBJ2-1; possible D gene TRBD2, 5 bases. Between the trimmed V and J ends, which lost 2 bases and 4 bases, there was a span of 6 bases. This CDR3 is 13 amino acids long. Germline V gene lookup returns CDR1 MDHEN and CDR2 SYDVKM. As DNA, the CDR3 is TGTGCCAGCAGTTTACCGGGGTACAATGAGCAGTTCTTC. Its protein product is CASSLPGYNEQFF.

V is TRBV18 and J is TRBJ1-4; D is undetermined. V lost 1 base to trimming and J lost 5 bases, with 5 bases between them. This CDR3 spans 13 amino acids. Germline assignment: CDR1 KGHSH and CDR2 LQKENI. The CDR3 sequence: CASSPRQNEKLFF. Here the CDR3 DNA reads TGTGCCAGCTCACCACGCCAGAATGAAAAACTGTTTTTT.

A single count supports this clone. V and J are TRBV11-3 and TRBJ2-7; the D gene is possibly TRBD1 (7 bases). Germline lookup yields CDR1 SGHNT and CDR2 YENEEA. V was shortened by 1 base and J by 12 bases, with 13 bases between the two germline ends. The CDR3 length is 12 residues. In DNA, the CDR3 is TGTGCCAGCAGCTTAGCAGGGGGGAGGACGTACTTC. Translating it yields CASSLAGGRTYF.

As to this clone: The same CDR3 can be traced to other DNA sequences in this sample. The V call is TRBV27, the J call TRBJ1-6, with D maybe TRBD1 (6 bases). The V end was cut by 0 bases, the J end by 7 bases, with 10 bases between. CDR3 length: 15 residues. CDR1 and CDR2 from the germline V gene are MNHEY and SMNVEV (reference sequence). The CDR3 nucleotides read TGTGCCAGCAGTTTATCGAGTCAGGGGAATTCACCCCTCCACTTT. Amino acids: CASSLSSQGNSPLHF.

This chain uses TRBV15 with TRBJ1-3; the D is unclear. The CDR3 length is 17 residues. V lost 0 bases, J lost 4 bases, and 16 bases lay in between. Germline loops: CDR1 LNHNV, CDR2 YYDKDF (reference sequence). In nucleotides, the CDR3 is TGTGCCACCAGCAGAGATAAAGGAGACCCTAGAGGAAACACCATATATTTT. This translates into CATSRDKGDPRGNTIYF. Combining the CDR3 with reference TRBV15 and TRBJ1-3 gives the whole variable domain DAMVIQNPRYQVTQFGKPVTLSCSQTLNHNVMYWYQQKSSQAPKLLFHYYDKDFNNEADTPDNFQSRRPNTSFCFLDIRSPGLGDTAMYLCATSRDKGDPRGNTIYFGEGSWLTVV.

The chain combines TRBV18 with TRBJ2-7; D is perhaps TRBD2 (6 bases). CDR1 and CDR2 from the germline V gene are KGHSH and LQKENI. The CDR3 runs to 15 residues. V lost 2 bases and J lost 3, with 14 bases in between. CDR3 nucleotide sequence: TGTGCCAGCTCACCAGCGTCGCGGGGCGGCTACGAGCAGTACTTC. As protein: CASSPASRGGYEQYF.

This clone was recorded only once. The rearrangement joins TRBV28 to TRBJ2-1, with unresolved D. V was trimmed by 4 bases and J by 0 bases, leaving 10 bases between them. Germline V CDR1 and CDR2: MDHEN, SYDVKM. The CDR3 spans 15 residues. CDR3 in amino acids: CASSSAFPSYNEQFF. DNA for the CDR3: TGTGCCAGCAGTTCCGCGTTTCCCTCCTACAATGAGCAGTTCTTC.

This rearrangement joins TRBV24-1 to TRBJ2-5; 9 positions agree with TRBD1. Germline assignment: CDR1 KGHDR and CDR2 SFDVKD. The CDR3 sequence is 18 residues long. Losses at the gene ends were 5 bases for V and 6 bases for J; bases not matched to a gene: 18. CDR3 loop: CATSVIPPGTGMGKTQYF. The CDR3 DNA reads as TGTGCCACCAGTGTGATTCCGCCGGGGACAGGGATGGGAAAGACCCAGTACTTC.

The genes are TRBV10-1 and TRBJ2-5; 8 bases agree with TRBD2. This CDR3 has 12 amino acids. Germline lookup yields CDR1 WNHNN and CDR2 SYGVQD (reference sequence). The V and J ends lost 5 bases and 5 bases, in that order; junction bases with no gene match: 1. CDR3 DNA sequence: TGCGCCAGCAGTTCGGGGGGGGAGACCCAGTACTTC. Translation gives CASSSGGETQYF.

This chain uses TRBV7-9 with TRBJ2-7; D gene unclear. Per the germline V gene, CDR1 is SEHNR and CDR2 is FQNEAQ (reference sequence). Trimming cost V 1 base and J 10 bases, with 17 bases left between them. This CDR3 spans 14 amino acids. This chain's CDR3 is CASSLVSQTLRQYF. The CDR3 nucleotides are TGTGCCAGCAGCTTAGTCTCACAGACCCTCCGCCAGTACTTC.

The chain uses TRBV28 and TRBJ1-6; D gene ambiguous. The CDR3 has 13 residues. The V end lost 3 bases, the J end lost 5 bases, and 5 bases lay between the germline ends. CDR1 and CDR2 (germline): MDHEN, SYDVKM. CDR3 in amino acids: CASSFPDNSPLHF. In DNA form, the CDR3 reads TGTGCCAGCAGTTTCCCCGATAATTCACCCCTCCACTTT.

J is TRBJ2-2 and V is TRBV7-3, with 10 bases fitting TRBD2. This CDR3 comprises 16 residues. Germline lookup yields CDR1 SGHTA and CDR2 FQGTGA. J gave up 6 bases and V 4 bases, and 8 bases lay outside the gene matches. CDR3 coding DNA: TGTGCCAGCAGCTCCGATAGCGGGAGGTCGGCCGGGGAGCTGTTTTTT. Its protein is CASSSDSGRSAGELFF.

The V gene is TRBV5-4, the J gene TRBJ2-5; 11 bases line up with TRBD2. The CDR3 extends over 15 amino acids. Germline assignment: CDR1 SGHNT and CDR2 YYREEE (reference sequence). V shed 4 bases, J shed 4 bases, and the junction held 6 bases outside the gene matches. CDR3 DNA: TGTGCCAGCAGCCTCACGGGGACTAGCGGAGAGACCCAGTACTTC. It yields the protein CASSLTGTSGETQYF.

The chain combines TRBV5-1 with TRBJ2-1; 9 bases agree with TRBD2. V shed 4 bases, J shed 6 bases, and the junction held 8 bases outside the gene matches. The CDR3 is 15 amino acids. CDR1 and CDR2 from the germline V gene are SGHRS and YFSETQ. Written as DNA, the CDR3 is TGCGCCAGCAGCCCCCGGGCTAGCGGGATCAATGAGCAGTTCTTC. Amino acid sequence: CASSPRASGINEQFF.

The CDR3 reads CASSQDALAGDGTDTQYF. CDR3 in DNA: TGCGCCAGCAGCCAAGATGCCCTAGCGGGAGATGGGACAGATACGCAGTATTTT. The chain carries TRBV4-3 and TRBJ2-3, with 10 bases identical to TRBD2. Germline trimming cut 0 bases from V and 3 bases from J; bases unmatched to any gene: 9. CDR1 is LGHNA and CDR2 is YSLEER in the germline V gene. CDR3 length equals 18 residues.

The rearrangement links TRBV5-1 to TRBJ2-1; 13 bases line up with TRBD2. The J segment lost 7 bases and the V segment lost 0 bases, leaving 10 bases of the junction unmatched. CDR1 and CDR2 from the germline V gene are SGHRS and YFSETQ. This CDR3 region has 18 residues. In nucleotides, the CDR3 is TGCGCCAGCAGCTTGGGGACTAGCGGGAGAGGGACTTGGAATGAGCAGTTCTTC. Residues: CASSLGTSGRGTWNEQFF.

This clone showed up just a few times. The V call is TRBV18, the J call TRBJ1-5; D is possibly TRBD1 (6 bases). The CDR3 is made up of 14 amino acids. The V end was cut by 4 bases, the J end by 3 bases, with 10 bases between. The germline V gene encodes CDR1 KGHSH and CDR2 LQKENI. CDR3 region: CASSRNRDNQPQHF. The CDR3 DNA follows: TGTGCCAGCTCACGAAACAGGGACAATCAGCCCCAGCATTTT.

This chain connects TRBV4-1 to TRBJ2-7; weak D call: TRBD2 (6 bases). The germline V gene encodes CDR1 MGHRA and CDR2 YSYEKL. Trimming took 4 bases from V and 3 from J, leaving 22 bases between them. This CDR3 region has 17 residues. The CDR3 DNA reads TGCGCCAGCAGCCTCCTCCCGGTGGAGGGCTACCTCTACGAGCAGTACTTC. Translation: CASSLLPVEGYLYEQYF.

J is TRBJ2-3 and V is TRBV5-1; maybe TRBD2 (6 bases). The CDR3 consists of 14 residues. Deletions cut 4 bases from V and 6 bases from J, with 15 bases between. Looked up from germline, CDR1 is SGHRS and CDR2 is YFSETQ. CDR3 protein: CASSPRGGRDTQYF. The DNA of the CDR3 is TGCGCCAGCAGCCCGAGAGGAGGGCGCGATACGCAGTATTTT.

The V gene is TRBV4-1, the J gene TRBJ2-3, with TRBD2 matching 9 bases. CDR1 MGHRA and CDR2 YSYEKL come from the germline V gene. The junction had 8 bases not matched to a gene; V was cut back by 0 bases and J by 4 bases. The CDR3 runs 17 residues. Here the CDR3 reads CASSQERLAGIADTQYF. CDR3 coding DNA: TGCGCCAGCAGCCAAGAGCGGCTAGCGGGAATAGCAGATACGCAGTATTTT.

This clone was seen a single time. In DNA form, the CDR3 reads TGTGCCAGCAGCTTGGACTGGAGCTCCTACAATGAGCAGTTCTTC. Protein sequence: CASSLDWSSYNEQFF. V is TRBV7-8 and J is TRBJ2-1, with D possibly being TRBD2 (5 bases). Germline CDR1 SGHVS, CDR2 FQNEAQ. Trimming pared 3 bases from V and 0 bases from J, leaving 9 bases between. This CDR3 contains 15 residues.

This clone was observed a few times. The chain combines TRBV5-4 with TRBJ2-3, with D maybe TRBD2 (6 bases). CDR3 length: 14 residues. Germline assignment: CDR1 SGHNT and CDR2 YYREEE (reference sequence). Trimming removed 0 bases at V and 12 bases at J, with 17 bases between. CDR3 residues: CASSLGIGGISQYF. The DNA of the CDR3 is TGTGCCAGCAGCTTGGGGATTGGGGGGATATCACAGTATTTT.

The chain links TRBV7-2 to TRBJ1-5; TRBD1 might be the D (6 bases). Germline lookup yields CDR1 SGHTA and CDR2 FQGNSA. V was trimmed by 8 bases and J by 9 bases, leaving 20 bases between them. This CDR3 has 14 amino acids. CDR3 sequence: CASGEGGPLRPQHF. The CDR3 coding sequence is TGTGCCAGCGGCGAAGGGGGTCCTTTACGGCCCCAGCATTTT.

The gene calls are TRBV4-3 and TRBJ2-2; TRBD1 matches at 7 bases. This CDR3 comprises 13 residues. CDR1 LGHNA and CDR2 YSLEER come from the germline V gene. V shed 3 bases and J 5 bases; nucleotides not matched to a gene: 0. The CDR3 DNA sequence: TGCGCCAGCAGCCAGGACAGGACCGGGGAGCTGTTTTTT. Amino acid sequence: CASSQDRTGELFF.

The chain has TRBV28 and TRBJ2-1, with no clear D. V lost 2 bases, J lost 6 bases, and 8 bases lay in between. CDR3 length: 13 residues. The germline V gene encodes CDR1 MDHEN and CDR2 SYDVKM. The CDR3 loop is CASSLGRINEQFF. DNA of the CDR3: TGTGCCAGCAGTTTAGGCAGAATCAATGAGCAGTTCTTC.

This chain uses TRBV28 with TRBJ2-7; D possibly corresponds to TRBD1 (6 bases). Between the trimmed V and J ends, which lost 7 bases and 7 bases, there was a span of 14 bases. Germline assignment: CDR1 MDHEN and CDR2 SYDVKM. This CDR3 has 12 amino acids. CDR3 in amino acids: CASISDRGEQYF. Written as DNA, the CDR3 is TGTGCCAGCATTTCGGACAGAGGGGAGCAGTACTTC.

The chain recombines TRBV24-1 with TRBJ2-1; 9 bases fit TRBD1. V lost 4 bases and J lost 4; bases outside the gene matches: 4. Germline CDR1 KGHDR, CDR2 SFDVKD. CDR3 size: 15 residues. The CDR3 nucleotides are TGTGCCACCAGTGAGACAGGGGGTCTTTACAATGAGCAGTTCTTC. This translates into CATSETGGLYNEQFF.

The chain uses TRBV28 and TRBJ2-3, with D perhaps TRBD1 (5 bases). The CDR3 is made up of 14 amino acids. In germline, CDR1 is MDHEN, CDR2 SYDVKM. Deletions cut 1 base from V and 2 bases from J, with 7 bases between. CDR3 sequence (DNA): TGTGCCAGCAGTTTATCAGGGAACACAGATACGCAGTATTTT. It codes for CASSLSGNTDTQYF.

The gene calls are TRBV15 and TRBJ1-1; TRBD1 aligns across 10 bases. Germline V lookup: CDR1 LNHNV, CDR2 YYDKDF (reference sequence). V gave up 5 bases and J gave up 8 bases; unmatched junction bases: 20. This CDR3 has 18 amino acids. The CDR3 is CATSLRKTGGALGTEAFF. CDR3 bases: TGTGCCACCAGCCTACGTAAGACAGGGGGCGCCTTGGGAACAGAAGCTTTCTTT.

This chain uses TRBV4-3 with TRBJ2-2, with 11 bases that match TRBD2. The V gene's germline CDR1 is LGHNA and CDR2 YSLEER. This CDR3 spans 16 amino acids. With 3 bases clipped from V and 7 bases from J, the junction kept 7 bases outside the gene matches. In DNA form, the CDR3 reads TGCGCCAGCAGCCACGAGACTAGCGGGATGGTCGGGGAGCTGTTTTTT. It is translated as CASSHETSGMVGELFF.